This T cell receptor (beta chain) was found in a study of blood T cell repertoires in COVID-19. Study-level background: Nucleic acid was either cDNA or gDNA, and it came from T cells, B-cell-depleted T cells, or PBMCs.

Trimming took off 5 bases at V and 5 bases at J, with 16 bases between the two ends. Germline loops: CDR1 SGHAT, CDR2 FQNNGV. CDR3 size: 15 residues. Per the original methods: By means of reference gene primer amplification, nucleated cell counts were estimated. Here immunoSEQ multiplex PCR was the method, and the copy in TCRdb shows in-frame clones only, minus some. D and trimming were read from the DNA, whereas the V and J calls and clone size are those reported in that table. Of roughly 100,000 clones in the sample, about 89% were seen once. Sequencing was performed on peripheral blood. This sequence was found in a woman aged 25-40 years with acute or convalescent COVID-19. The chain carries TRBV11-2 and TRBJ2-1; D might be TRBD2 (7 bases). The CDR3 nucleotides are TGTGCCAGCAGCCCCGGGGGGACAACTAACAATGAGCAGTTCTTC. Amino acids: CASSPGGTTNNEQFF.